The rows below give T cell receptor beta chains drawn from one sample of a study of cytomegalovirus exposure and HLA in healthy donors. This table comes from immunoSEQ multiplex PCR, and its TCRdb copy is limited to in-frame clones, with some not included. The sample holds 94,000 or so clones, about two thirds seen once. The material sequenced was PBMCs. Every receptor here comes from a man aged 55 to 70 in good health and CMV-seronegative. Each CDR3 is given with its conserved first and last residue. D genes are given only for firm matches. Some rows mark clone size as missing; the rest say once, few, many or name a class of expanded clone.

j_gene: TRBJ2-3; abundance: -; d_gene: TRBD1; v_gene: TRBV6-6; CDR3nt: TGTGCCAGCAGTTACGGGGACAGGACCACAGATACGCAGTATTTT; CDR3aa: CASSYGDRTTDTQYF
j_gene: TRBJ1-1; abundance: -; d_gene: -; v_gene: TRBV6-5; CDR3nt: TGTGCCAGCAGGGCCACAGGGAGCACTGAAGCTTTCTTT; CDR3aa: CASRATGSTEAFF
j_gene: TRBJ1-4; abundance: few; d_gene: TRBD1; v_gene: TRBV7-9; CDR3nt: TGTGCCAGCAGCTTAAGGCCGACAGGGATCGATGAAAAACTGTTTTTT; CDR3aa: CASSLRPTGIDEKLFF
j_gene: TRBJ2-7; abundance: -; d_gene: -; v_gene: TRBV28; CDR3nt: TGTGCCAGCAGTTTTGGGGGCACCTACGAGCAGTACTTC; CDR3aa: CASSFGGTYEQYF
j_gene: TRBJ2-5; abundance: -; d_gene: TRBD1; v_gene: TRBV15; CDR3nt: TGTGCCACCAGCAGAGAGGGGCAGGGGGCATTGGAGACCCAGTACTTC; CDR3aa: CATSREGQGALETQYF
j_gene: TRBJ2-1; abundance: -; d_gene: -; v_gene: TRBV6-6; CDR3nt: TGTGCCAGCAGTTTGGGAGTAGATGAGCAGTTCTTC; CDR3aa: CASSLGVDEQFF
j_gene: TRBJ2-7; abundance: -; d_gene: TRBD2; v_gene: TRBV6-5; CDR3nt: TGTGCCAGCAGTCCTAGCGGTTCCTACGAGCAGTACTTC; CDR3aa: CASSPSGSYEQYF
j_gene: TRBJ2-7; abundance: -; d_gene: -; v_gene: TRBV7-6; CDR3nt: TGTGCCAGCAGCGCACAGGGGGGGATTGCCTACGAGCAGTACTTC; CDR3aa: CASSAQGGIAYEQYF
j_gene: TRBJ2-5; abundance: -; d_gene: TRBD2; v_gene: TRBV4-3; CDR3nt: TGCGCCAGCAGCCAGGGACTAGCGGCGGACTGGCCAGAGACCCAGTACTTC; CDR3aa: CASSQGLAADWPETQYF
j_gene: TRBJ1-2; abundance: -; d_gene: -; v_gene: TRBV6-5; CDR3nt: TGTGCCAGCAGTTACTCGGGGGGGACGAACTATGGCTACACCTTC; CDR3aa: CASSYSGGTNYGYTF
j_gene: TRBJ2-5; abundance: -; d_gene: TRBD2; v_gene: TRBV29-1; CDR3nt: TGCAGCGCCCTGACTAGCGGGCAAGAGACCCAGTACTTC; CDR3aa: CSALTSGQETQYF
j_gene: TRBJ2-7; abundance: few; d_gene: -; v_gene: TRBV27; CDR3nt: TGTGCCAGCTCCTGGGGAGACAGGTACTACGAGCAGTACTTC; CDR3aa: CASSWGDRYYEQYF
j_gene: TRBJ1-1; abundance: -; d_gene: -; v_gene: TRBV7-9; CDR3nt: TGTTCCAGCAGCTTAGCCCCCGGGGAAGCTTTCTTT; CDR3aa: CSSSLAPGEAFF
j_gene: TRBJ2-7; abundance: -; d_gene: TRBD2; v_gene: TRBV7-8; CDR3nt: TGTGCCAGCAGCTTAGCTCAGAGCGGGAGAGGGTACGAGCAGTACTTC; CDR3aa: CASSLAQSGRGYEQYF
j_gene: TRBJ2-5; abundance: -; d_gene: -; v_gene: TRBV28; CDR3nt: TGTGCCAGCAGTCCCCCGGGTCAGGGAGAGACCCAGTACTTC; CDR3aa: CASSPPGQGETQYF
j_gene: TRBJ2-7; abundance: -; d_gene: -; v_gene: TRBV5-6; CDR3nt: TGTGCCAGCAGCTTGGTACAGGTCTACGAGCAGTACTTC; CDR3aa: CASSLVQVYEQYF
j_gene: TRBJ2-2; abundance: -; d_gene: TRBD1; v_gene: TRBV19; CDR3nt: TGTGCCAGTAGTAATTGGGGTGCAGGGGGTGCCGGGGAGCTGTTTTTT; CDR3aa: CASSNWGAGGAGELFF
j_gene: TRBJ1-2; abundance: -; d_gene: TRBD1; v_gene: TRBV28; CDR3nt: TGTGCCAGCAGTTTCCTGGACAGGGGGCCCTATGGCTACACCTTC; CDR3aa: CASSFLDRGPYGYTF
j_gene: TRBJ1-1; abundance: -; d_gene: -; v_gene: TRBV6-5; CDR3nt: TGTGCCATCGTAAGCGGAGGGGTCAACACTGAAGCTTTCTTT; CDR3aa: CAIVSGGVNTEAFF
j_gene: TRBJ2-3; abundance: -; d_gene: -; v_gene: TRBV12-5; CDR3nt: TGTGCTAGTGCTTCCGCAGATACGCAGTATTTT; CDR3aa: CASASADTQYF
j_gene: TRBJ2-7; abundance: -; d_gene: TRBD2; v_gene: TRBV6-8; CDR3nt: TGTGCCAGCCAATTGGTGCTGCGTGCTAGCGGGAGGATTTCCGTCCACCACGAGCAGTACTTC; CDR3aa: CASQLVLRASGRISVHHEQYF
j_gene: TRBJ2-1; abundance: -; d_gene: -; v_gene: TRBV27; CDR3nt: TGTGCCAGCAGTTCCAACAGAGACAATGAGCAGTTCTTC; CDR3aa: CASSSNRDNEQFF
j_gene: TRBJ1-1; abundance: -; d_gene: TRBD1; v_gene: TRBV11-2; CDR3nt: TGTGCCAGCGTACAGGGGCAAGATACTGAAGCTTTCTTT; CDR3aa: CASVQGQDTEAFF
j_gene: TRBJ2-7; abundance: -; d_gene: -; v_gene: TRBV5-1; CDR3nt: TGCGCCAGCAGCTTGGATGGGACATTGACCTACGAGCAGTACTTC; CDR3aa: CASSLDGTLTYEQYF
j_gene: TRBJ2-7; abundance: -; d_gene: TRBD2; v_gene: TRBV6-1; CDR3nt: TGTGCCAGCAGTGAAGCGATACCCCAGACTAGCGGGAGGGACTCCGAGCAGTACTTC; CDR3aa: CASSEAIPQTSGRDSEQYF
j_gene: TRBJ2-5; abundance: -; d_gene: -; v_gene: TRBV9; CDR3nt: TGTGCCAGCAGCGAACTCTCGGGGGAGACCCAGTACTTC; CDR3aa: CASSELSGETQYF